The 18 T cell receptor beta chains listed next were all sequenced from one sample in a study of identical twins. TCRdb fed the 5' RACE reads into MiXCR, producing one record per CDR3 protein. Of 450,000 or so distinct CDR3 sequences in the sample, about 14% were seen once. This same sample was also part of a study on yellow fever vaccine responses in identical twins.

The sequencing input was CD4+ T cells sorted from blood. The source is a woman aged 18-29 years in good health.

The rearrangement uses TRBV30 and TRBJ2-3, with D possibly called TRBD1 or TRBD2 (5 bases each). This CDR3 contains 13 residues. V dropped 2 bases and J dropped 6 bases, with 12 bases sitting between them. Germline loops: CDR1 GTSNPN, CDR2 SVGIG (reference sequence). CDR3 protein: CAWSRGGVDTQYF. Here the CDR3 DNA reads TGTGCCTGGAGTCGTGGGGGAGTGGATACGCAGTATTTT.

This clonotype was counted many times. The chain recombines TRBV5-1 with TRBJ2-2; D is possibly TRBD1 or TRBD2 (5 bases each). Trimming cost V 4 bases and J 3 bases, with 10 bases left between them. The CDR3 consists of 14 residues. Germline V CDR1 and CDR2: SGHRS, YFSETQ. The CDR3 DNA is TGCGCCAGCAGCCTGGGGACCGACACCGGGGAGCTGTTTTTT. Its translation is CASSLGTDTGELFF.

CDR3 residues: CASSHGTGLHEQYF. The CDR3 DNA is TGCGCCAGCAGTCACGGGACAGGGCTCCACGAGCAGTACTTC. The rearrangement joins TRBV5-1 to TRBJ2-7, with TRBD1 identical over 9 bases. This CDR3 has 14 residues. Trimming removed 5 bases from V and 5 bases from J; junction bases left unmatched: 8. Germline assignment: CDR1 SGHRS and CDR2 YFSETQ.

As to this clonotype: A junction end diverges from the germline sequence, so it may reflect a read error. The rearrangement links TRBV12-3 or TRBV12-4 to TRBJ2-3, with D perhaps TRBD1 or TRBD2 (5 bases each). This CDR3 has 15 residues. As DNA, the CDR3 is TGTGCCAGCAGTTTAAGGCAGGGACGCACAAATACGCAGTATTTT. The encoded protein is CASSLRQGRTNTQYF.

This clonotype was counted a few times. The chain couples TRBV6-2 or TRBV6-3 to TRBJ2-1; D gene ambiguous. V was trimmed by 7 bases and J by 12 bases, leaving 13 bases between them. This CDR3 has 11 residues. Per germline, CDR1 MNHEY and CDR2 SVGEGT. DNA of the CDR3: TGTGCCAGCACCCATCAAATGCGGCAGTTCTTC. It codes for CASTHQMRQFF.

Only a few counts were recorded for this clonotype. This sequence joins TRBV29-1 and TRBJ1-4; D not resolved. Trimming took 7 bases from V and 8 from J, leaving 11 bases between them. The germline CDR1 and CDR2 sequences are SQVTM and ANQGSEA. The length of the CDR3 is 11 residues. The CDR3 DNA follows: TGCAGCGCGGCTTTCGAAGAAAAACTGTTTTTT. This encodes CSAAFEEKLFF.

This clonotype was seen at least ten times. This chain connects TRBV20-1 to TRBJ2-1; no firm D call. V shed 4 bases and J shed 7 bases, with 5 bases lying between them. This CDR3 is built from 10 residues. Germline V CDR1 and CDR2: DFQATT, SNEGSKA (reference sequence). As DNA, the CDR3 is TGCAGTGCTACTTGGAATGAGCAGTTCTTC. Translated, it gives CSATWNEQFF.

V gene TRBV20-1 combines with J gene TRBJ1-5; TRBD1 agrees at 8 bases. The ends lost 4 bases at V and 8 bases at J; junction bases unmatched: 7. Germline loops: CDR1 DFQATT, CDR2 SNEGSKA (reference sequence). CDR3 length: 13 residues. CDR3 sequence reads: CSATVDRVKPQHF. CDR3 nucleotide sequence: TGCAGTGCTACCGTGGACAGGGTAAAGCCCCAGCATTTT.

The genes are TRBV5-1 and TRBJ2-2, with 10 nucleotides matching TRBD2. The CDR3 extends over 16 amino acids. The V segment lost 4 bases and the J segment 5 bases; nucleotides outside the gene matches: 8. Germline-derived CDR1 and CDR2 are SGHRS and YFSETQ. In DNA, the CDR3 is TGCGCCAGCAGCCGGATAGCGGGAGGTCGGACCGGGGAGCTGTTTTTT. Translating gives CASSRIAGGRTGELFF.

This clonotype came up a few times. The gene calls are TRBV20-1 and TRBJ1-6; a possible D gene is TRBD1 (5 bases). This CDR3 is built from 14 residues. Trimming shortened V by 3 bases and J by 8 bases, and 14 bases separated the two germline ends. The V gene's germline CDR1 is DFQATT and CDR2 SNEGSKA (reference sequence). CDR3 DNA: TGCAGTGCTAGGAGCCGGGACGGATATTCACCCCTCCACTTT. Translating it yields CSARSRDGYSPLHF.

The chain joins TRBV2 to TRBJ1-5, with D possibly TRBD1 on 6 matching bases. The V gene's germline CDR1 is SNHLY and CDR2 FYNNEI. The length of the CDR3 is 14 residues. V lost 3 bases, J lost 4 bases, and 10 bases lay in between. The CDR3, as DNA: TGTGCCAGCAGTGACGGACAGCTAAATCAGCCCCAGCATTTT. Residues: CASSDGQLNQPQHF.

The chain joins TRBV7-9 to TRBJ2-2; no clear D. The CDR3 spans 15 residues. Germline loops: CDR1 SEHNR, CDR2 FQNEAQ (reference sequence). V gave up 9 bases and J gave up 3 bases, with 17 bases separating them. CDR3 nucleotide sequence: TGTGCCAGACACAGTATCCCGCTCGACACCGGGGAGCTGTTTTTT. It encodes CARHSIPLDTGELFF.

This clonotype was seen at least ten times. The rearrangement joins TRBV20-1 to TRBJ2-1, with 11 bases identical to TRBD2. The CDR3 consists of 15 residues. CDR1 and CDR2 from the germline V gene are DFQATT and SNEGSKA (reference sequence). V shed 1 base and J 9 bases; nucleotides not matched to a gene: 8. The CDR3 DNA reads as TGCAGTGCTAGAGTAAGGACTAGCGGGTTACGTGAGCAGTTCTTC. Translated: CSARVRTSGLREQFF.

V gene TRBV2 combines with J gene TRBJ2-7; 10 positions agree with TRBD2. The ends lost 3 bases at V and 5 bases at J; junction bases unmatched: 7. In germline, CDR1 is SNHLY, CDR2 FYNNEI. This CDR3 has 15 amino acids. The CDR3 region is CASSDPAGGPHEQYF. CDR3 nucleotide sequence: TGTGCCAGCAGTGATCCAGCGGGAGGGCCCCACGAGCAGTACTTC.

This clonotype was recorded at least ten times. The chain couples TRBV29-1 to TRBJ2-2; 10 bases agree with TRBD2. V was clipped by 1 base and J by 5 bases; unmatched bases: 13. Germline V gene sequence: CDR1 SQVTM, CDR2 ANQGSEA. The CDR3 contains 18 residues. The CDR3 loop is CSVEARRGSGRGTGELFF. In DNA, the CDR3 is TGCAGCGTTGAAGCCCGGAGGGGCAGCGGGAGGGGTACCGGGGAGCTGTTTTTT.

This chain uses TRBV7-6 with TRBJ2-2; 10 bases are shared with TRBD2. The germline V gene has CDR1 SGHVS and CDR2 FNYEAQ. Trimming removed 1 base from V and 4 bases from J; junction bases left unmatched: 12. The CDR3 is made up of 19 amino acids. Written as DNA, the CDR3 is TGTGCCAGCAGCTTAGTGGTAGCGGGGGGACGAACGGGCACCGGGGAGCTGTTTTTT. It specifies CASSLVVAGGRTGTGELFF.

This clonotype was recorded a few times. The chain has TRBV7-9 and TRBJ1-1; a possible D gene is TRBD1 (6 bases). V was pared by 0 bases and J by 2 bases, with 16 bases between. The germline gives CDR1 SEHNR, CDR2 FQNEAQ (reference sequence). The CDR3 sequence is 17 residues long. The CDR3 region has the DNA TGTGCCAGCAGCTTAGCGTTAGGGGGGGGCAGCAACACTGAAGCTTTCTTT. Residues: CASSLALGGGSNTEAFF.

V is TRBV7-2 and J is TRBJ2-3, with D unclear. The V end lost 1 base, the J end lost 6 bases, and 5 bases lay between the germline ends. Germline CDR1 and CDR2: SGHTA and FQGNSA. The CDR3 covers 12 residues. This chain's CDR3 is CASSLVYDTQYF. The DNA of the CDR3 is TGTGCCAGCAGCTTAGTTTACGATACGCAGTATTTT.